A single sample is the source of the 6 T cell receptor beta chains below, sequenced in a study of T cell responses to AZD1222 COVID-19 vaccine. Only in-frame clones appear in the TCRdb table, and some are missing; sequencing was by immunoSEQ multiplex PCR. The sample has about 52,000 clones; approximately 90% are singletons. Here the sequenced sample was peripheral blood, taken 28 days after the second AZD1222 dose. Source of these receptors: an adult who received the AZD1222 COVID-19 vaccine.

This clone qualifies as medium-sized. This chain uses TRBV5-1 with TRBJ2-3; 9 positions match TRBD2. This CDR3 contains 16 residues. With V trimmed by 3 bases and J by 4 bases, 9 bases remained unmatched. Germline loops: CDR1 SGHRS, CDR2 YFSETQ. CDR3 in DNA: TGCGCCAGCAGCTCACTCGCGGGACTAGCCCCAGATACGCAGTATTTT. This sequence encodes CASSSLAGLAPDTQYF.

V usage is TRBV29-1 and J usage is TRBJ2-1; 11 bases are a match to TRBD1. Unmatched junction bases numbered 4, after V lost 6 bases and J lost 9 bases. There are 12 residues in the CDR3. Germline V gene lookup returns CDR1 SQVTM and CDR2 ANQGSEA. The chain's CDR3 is CSVGQGVGEQFF. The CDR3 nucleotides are TGCAGCGTGGGACAGGGGGTGGGTGAGCAGTTCTTC.

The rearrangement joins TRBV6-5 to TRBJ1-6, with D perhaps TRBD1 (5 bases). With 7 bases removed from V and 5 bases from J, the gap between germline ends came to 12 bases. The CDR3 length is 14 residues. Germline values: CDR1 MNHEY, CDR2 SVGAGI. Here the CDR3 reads CASTPGADNSPLHF. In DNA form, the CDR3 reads TGTGCCAGCACTCCTGGGGCAGATAATTCACCCCTCCACTTT.

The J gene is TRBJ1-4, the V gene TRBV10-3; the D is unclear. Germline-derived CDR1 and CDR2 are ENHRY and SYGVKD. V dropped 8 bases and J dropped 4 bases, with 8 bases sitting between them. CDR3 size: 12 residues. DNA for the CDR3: TGTGCCATCGGAAAGGGTAATGAAAAACTGTTTTTT. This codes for CAIGKGNEKLFF.

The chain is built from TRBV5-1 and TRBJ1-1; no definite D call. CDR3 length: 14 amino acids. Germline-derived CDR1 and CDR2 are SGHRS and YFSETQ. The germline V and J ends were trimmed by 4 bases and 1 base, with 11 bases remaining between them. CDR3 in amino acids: CASSLTTANTEAFF. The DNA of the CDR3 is TGCGCCAGCAGCCTAACGACCGCGAACACTGAAGCTTTCTTT.

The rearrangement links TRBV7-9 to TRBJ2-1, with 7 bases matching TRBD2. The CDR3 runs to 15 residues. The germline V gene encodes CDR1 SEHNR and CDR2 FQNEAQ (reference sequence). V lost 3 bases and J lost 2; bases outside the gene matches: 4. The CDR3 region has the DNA TGTGCCAGCAGCTTGAGTGGACTAGCCTACAATGAGCAGTTCTTC. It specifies CASSLSGLAYNEQFF.